The clone carrying this TCR beta chain was observed a single time. The naive CD8 population came from CD45RO-negative cells selected for CCR7, without terminally differentiated effector memory CD45RA+ cells. The data stem from a study of shared clonotypes between healthy human individuals. Sequenced by immunoSEQ multiplex PCR; TCRdb stores in-frame clones only, minus some. The data contain some 1,900,000 clones, less than 95% of them singletons. The CDR3 length is 13 residues. V was cut by 5 bases and J by 4 bases, with 11 bases left in between. From germline, CDR1 is MNHEY and CDR2 SVGAGI. This clonotype was obtained from a man in his late teens or twenties in good health. The sequenced material came from naive CD8+ T cells sorted from blood. This chain uses TRBV6-5 with TRBJ1-1; no definite D call. The CDR3: CASSIGESTEAFF. The CDR3 DNA reads as TGTGCCAGCAGTATCGGGGAATCCACTGAAGCTTTCTTT.